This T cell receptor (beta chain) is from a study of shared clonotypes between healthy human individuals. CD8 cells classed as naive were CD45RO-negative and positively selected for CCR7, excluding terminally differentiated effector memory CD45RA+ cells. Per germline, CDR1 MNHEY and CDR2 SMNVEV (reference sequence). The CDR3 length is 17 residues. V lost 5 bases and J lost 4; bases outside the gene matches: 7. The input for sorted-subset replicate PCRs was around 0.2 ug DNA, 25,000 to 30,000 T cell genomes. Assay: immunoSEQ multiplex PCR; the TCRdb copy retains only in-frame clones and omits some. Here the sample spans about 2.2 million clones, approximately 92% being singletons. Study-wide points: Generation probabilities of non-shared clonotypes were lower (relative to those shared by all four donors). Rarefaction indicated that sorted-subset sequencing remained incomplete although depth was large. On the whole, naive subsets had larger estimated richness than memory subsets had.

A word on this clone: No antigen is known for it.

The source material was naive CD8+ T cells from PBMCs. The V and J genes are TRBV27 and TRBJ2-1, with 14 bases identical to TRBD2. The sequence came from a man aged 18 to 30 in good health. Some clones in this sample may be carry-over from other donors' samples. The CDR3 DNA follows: TGTGCCAGCAGTAGACGACTAGCGGGGGGGGCGTACAATGAGCAGTTCTTC. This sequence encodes CASSRRLAGGAYNEQFF.